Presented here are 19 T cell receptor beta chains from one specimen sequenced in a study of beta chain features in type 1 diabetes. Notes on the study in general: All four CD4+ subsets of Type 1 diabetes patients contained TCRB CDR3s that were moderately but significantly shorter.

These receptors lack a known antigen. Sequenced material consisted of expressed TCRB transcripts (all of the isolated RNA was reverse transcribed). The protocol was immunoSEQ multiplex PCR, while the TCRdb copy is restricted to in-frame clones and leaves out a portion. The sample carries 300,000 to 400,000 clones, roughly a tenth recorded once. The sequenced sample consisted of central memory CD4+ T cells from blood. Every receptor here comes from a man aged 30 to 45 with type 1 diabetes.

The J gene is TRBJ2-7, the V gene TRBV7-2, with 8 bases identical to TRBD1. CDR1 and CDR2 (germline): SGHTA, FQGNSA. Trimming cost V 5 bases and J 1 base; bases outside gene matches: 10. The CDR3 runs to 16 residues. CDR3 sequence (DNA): TGTGCCAGCAGCCCAAGGACAGGGAATAAGTCCTACGAGCAGTACTTC. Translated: CASSPRTGNKSYEQYF.

CDR3: CASSLGGTSGSYEQFF. The CDR3 DNA sequence: TGTGCCAGCAGCCTCGGAGGGACTAGCGGGAGTTATGAGCAGTTCTTC. V and J are TRBV5-4 and TRBJ2-1; 14 bases are a match to TRBD2. Losses at the gene ends were 4 bases for V and 8 bases for J; bases not matched to a gene: 8. The germline CDR1 and CDR2 sequences are SGHNT and YYREEE (reference sequence). The CDR3 covers 16 residues.

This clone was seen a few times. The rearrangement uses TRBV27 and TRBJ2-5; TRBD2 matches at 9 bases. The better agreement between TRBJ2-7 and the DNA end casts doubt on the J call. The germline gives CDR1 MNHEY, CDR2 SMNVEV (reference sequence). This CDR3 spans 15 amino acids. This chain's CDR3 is CASSPQTSGDSEQYF. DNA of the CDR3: TGTGCCAGCAGTCCGCAGACTAGCGGTGACTCCGAGCAGTACTTC.

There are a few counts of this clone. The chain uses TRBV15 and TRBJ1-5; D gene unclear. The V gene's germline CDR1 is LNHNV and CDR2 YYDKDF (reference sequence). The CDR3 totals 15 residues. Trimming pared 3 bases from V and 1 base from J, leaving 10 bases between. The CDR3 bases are TGTGCCACCAGCAGCTACGGGGTAAGCAATCAGCCCCAGCATTTT. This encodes CATSSYGVSNQPQHF.

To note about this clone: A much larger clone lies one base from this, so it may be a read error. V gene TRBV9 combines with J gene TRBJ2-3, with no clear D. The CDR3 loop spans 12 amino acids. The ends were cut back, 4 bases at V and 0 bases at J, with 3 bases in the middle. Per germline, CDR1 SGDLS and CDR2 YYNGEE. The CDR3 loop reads CASSRSTDTQYF. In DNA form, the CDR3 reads TGTGCCAGCAGCCGAAGCACAGATACGCAGTATTTT.

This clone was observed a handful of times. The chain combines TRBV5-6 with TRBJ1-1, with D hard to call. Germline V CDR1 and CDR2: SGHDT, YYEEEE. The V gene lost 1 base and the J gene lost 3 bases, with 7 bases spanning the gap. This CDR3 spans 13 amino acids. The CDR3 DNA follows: TGTGCCAGCAGCTTGAACAGAGACACTGAAGCTTTCTTT. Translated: CASSLNRDTEAFF.

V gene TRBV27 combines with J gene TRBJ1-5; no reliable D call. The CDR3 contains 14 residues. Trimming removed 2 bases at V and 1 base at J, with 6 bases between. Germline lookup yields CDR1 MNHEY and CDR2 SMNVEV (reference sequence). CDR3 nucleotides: TGTGCCAGCAGTTTACGTCGGAGCAATCAGCCCCAGCATTTT. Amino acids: CASSLRRSNQPQHF.

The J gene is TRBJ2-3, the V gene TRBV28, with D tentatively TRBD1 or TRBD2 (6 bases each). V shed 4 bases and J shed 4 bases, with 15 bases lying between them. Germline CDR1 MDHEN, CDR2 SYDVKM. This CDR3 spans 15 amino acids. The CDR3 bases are TGTGCCAGCAGTTCAGGAGCGGAGGGGGCAGATACGCAGTATTTT. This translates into CASSSGAEGADTQYF.

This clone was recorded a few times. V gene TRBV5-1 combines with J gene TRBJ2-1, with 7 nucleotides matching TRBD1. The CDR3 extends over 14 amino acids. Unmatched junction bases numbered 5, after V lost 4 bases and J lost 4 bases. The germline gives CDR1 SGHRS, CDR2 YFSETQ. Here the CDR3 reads CASSPRDRYNEQFF. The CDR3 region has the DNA TGCGCCAGCAGCCCCCGGGACAGATACAATGAGCAGTTCTTC.

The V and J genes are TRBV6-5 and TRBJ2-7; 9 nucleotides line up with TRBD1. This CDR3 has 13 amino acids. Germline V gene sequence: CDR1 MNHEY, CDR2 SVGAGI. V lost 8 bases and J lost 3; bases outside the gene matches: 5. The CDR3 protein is CASLSGQGYEQYF. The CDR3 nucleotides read TGTGCCAGCCTCTCGGGACAGGGCTACGAGCAGTACTTC.

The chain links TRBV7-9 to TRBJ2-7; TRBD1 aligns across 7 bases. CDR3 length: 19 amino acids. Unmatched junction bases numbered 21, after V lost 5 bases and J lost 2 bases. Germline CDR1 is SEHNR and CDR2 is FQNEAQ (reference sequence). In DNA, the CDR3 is TGTGCCAGCAGCCCCGGGTGGAAGAGCCGGGACAGACAACCCTACGAGCAGTACTTC. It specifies CASSPGWKSRDRQPYEQYF.

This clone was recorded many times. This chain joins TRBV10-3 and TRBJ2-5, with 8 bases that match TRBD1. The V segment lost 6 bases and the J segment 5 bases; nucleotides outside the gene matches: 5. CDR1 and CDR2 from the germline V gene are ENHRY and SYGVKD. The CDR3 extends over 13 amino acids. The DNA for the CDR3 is TGTGCCATCAGAATACAGGGGGATGAGACCCAGTACTTC. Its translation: CAIRIQGDETQYF.

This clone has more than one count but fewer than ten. CDR3 nucleotides: TGTGCCAGCAGTTTAAGCGCCGGGTATGGCTACACCTTC. Translation: CASSLSAGYGYTF. The chain combines TRBV28 with TRBJ1-2; D gene ambiguous. The V end lost 2 bases, the J end lost 5 bases, and 9 bases lay between the germline ends. Germline V gene lookup returns CDR1 MDHEN and CDR2 SYDVKM. This CDR3 has 13 amino acids.

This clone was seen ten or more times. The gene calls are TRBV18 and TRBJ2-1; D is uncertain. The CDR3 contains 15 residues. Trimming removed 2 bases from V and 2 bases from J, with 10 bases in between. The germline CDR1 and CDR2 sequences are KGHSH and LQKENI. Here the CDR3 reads CASSPSLGTYNEQFF. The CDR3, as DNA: TGTGCCAGCTCACCATCTTTAGGAACCTACAATGAGCAGTTCTTC.

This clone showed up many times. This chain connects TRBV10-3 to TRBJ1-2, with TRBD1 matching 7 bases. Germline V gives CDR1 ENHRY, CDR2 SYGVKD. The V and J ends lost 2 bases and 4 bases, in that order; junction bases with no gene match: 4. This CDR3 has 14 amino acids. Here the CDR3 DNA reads TGTGCCATCAGTGAGGGGGGACAGCGCTATGGCTACACCTTC. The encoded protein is CAISEGGQRYGYTF.

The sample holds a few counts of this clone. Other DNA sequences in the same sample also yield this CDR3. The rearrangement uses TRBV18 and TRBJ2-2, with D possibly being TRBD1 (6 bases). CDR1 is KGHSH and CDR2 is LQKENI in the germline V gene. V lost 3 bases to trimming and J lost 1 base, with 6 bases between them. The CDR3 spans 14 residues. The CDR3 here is CASSPGQNTGELFF. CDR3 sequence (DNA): TGTGCCAGCTCACCGGGACAGAACACCGGGGAGCTGTTTTTT. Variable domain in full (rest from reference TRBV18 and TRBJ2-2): NAGVMQNPRHLVRRRGQEARLRCSPMKGHSHVYWYRQLPEEGLKFMVYLQKENIIDESGMPKERFSAEFPKEGPSILRIQQVVRGDSAAYFCASSPGQNTGELFFGEGSRLTVL.

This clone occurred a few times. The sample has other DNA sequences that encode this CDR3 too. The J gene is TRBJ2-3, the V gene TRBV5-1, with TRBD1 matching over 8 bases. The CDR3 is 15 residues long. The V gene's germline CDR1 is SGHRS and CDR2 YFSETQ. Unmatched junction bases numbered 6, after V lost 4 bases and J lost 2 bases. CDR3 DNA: TGCGCCAGCAGCCCCGGGACAGGACCCACAGATACGCAGTATTTT. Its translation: CASSPGTGPTDTQYF.

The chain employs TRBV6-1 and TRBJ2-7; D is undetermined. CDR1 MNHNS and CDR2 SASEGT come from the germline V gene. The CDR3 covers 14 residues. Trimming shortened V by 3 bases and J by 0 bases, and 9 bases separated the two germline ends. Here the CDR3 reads CASSETANSYEQYF. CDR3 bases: TGTGCCAGCAGTGAGACTGCTAACTCCTACGAGCAGTACTTC.

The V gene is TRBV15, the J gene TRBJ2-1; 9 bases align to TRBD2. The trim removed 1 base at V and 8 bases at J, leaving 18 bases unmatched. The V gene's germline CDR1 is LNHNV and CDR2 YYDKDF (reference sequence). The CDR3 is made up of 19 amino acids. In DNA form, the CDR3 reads TGTGCCACCAGCAGAGCCCGCCGGACAGCGGGAGGTAAGGAGGATGAGCAGTTCTTC. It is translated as CATSRARRTAGGKEDEQFF.